These T cell receptor beta chains were read from a single sample in a study of T cell responses to AZD1222 COVID-19 vaccine. Sequencing used immunoSEQ multiplex PCR; TCRdb keeps in-frame clones, though not all of them. Of under 70,000 clones listed, over 70% are singletons. The sample here was peripheral blood, taken on day 0 of AZD1222 vaccination. These receptors were collected from an adult in good health. CDR3s include the opening cysteine and the closing phenylalanine or tryptophan. D genes are given only for firm matches. The size field is filled for only some rows; it gives once, few, many or a size class.

>TRBJ1-6|TRBV3-1/TRBV3-2|.|.
CASGREGGYSPLHF
TGTGCCAGCGGAAGGGAGGGCGGGTATTCACCCCTCCACTTT
>TRBJ2-7|TRBV20-1|TRBD1|once
CSASPGQGAAAYEQYF
TGCAGTGCTAGTCCGGGACAGGGGGCCGCGGCCTACGAGCAGTACTTC
>TRBJ1-1|TRBV6-4|.|.
CASSETWNTEAFF
TGTGCCAGCAGTGAAACCTGGAACACTGAAGCTTTCTTT
>TRBJ2-5|TRBV10-1|.|.
CASSGSGRNQETQYF
TGCGCCAGCAGTGGGTCCGGACGGAACCAAGAGACCCAGTACTTC
>TRBJ2-3|TRBV6-2/TRBV6-3|TRBD2|.
CASSLAGVLTDTQYF
TGTGCCAGCAGCCTAGCGGGGGTGCTCACAGATACGCAGTATTTT
>TRBJ2-1|TRBV15|.|.
CATSRASSSYNEQFF
TGTGCCACCAGCCGAGCTTCGAGCTCCTACAATGAGCAGTTCTTC
>TRBJ2-1|TRBV7-8|TRBD2|few
CASSPAGGSYNEQFF
TGTGCCAGCAGCCCAGCGGGGGGATCCTACAATGAGCAGTTCTTC
>TRBJ1-1|TRBV11-2|TRBD1|.
CASSPRTGGTEAFF
TGTGCCAGCAGCCCAAGGACAGGGGGGACTGAAGCTTTCTTT
>TRBJ1-6|TRBV10-3|.|.
CAISGDGDNSPLHF
TGTGCCATCAGTGGGGACGGAGATAATTCACCCCTCCACTTT
>TRBJ2-5|TRBV25-1|.|.
CASSESKGSRETQYF
TGTGCCAGCAGTGAATCAAAAGGGTCGCGAGAGACCCAGTACTTC
>TRBJ2-1|TRBV5-5|.|.
CASSLAWGPDNEQFF
TGTGCCAGCAGCTTGGCTTGGGGCCCCGACAATGAGCAGTTCTTC
>TRBJ2-7|TRBV7-9|.|.
CASSPKVRLGNEQYF
TGTGCCAGCAGCCCCAAAGTACGTCTGGGCAACGAGCAGTACTTC
>TRBJ2-7|TRBV11-2|TRBD1|.
CASSSNRRTGGSYEQYF
TGTGCCAGCAGTAGTAATCGCCGAACAGGGGGTTCCTACGAGCAGTACTTC
>TRBJ2-1|TRBV5-4|TRBD1|.
CASSTQTGGASYNEQFF
TGTGCCAGCAGCACACAAACAGGGGGCGCCTCCTACAATGAGCAGTTCTTC
>TRBJ2-3|TRBV19|.|.
CASSMGWGGQGDTQYF
TGTGCCAGTAGTATGGGTTGGGGGGGCCAAGGAGATACGCAGTATTTT
>TRBJ1-4|TRBV6-6|.|.
CASSLTGITATNEKLFF
TGTGCCAGCAGTCTGACCGGGATTACCGCAACTAATGAAAAACTGTTTTTT
>TRBJ2-1|TRBV2|.|few
CASGFTSNEQFF
TGTGCCAGCGGATTTACTAGCAATGAGCAGTTCTTC
>TRBJ2-7|TRBV10-3|.|.
CATATNEQYF
TGTGCCACAGCCACCAACGAGCAGTACTTC
>TRBJ1-1|TRBV28|.|.
CASSFQNTEAFF
TGTGCCAGCAGTTTCCAGAACACTGAAGCTTTCTTT
>TRBJ1-1|TRBV12-3/TRBV12-4|.|.
CASSLGPNQAFF
TGTGCCAGCAGTTTAGGCCCAAATCAAGCTTTCTTT
>TRBJ1-1|TRBV10-3|.|.
CAIKGEAVNTEAFF
TGTGCCATCAAAGGAGAAGCGGTCAACACTGAAGCTTTCTTT
>TRBJ2-7|TRBV12-3/TRBV12-4|.|.
CASSLSGEQYF
TGTGCCAGCAGCTTAAGTGGGGAGCAGTACTTC
>TRBJ1-1|TRBV11-2|.|.
CASSIQVTNTEAFF
TGTGCCAGCAGCATCCAGGTTACCAACACTGAAGCTTTCTTT
>TRBJ1-2|TRBV6-5|.|.
CASTSGRGYTF
TGTGCCAGCACGTCAGGGCGCGGCTACACCTTC
>TRBJ1-1|TRBV6-6|TRBD1|.
CASSSGQGALSEAFF
TGTGCCAGCAGTTCCGGACAGGGGGCGTTAAGTGAAGCTTTCTTT
>TRBJ1-2|TRBV20-1|.|.
CSATEFDGYTF
TGCAGTGCTACAGAATTTGACGGCTACACCTTC
>TRBJ2-7|TRBV7-9|TRBD2|.
CAIPGTSIPYEQYF
TGTGCCATCCCCGGGACTAGCATCCCCTACGAGCAGTACTTC
>TRBJ2-2|TRBV12-3/TRBV12-4|.|.
CASSLPGGELFF
TGTGCCAGCAGTTTGCCGGGTGGGGAGCTGTTTTTT
>TRBJ2-7|TRBV5-6|.|.
CASAPGAASYEQYF
TGTGCCAGCGCCCCAGGGGCAGCCTCCTACGAGCAGTACTTC
>TRBJ1-6|TRBV24-1|TRBD1|.
CATSLTGNSPLHF
TGTGCCACCAGTCTGACAGGGAATTCACCCCTCCACTTT
>TRBJ1-5|TRBV15|.|.
CATSRDRGHQPQHF
TGTGCCACCAGCAGAGATCGAGGGCATCAGCCCCAGCATTTT
>TRBJ1-5|TRBV27|TRBD1|once
CASIGGQGAYMDPNQPQHF
TGTGCCAGCATCGGGGGGCAGGGGGCGTATATGGATCCCAATCAGCCCCAGCATTTT
>TRBJ1-3|TRBV11-2|.|.
CASSLGFRVTRDSGNTIYF
TGTGCCAGCAGCTTAGGGTTCCGAGTGACCCGGGACTCTGGAAACACCATATATTTT
>TRBJ1-3|TRBV30|TRBD1|.
CAWTKDREAGNTIYF
TGTGCCTGGACCAAGGACAGGGAAGCTGGAAACACCATATATTTT
>TRBJ1-5|TRBV15|.|few
CATSRDGRGDGNQPQHF
TGTGCCACCAGCAGAGATGGCAGGGGAGACGGCAATCAGCCCCAGCATTTT
>TRBJ2-5|TRBV3-1/TRBV3-2|.|.
CASSQPGAGETQYF
TGTGCCAGCAGCCAACCGGGGGCGGGGGAGACCCAGTACTTC
>TRBJ2-6|TRBV7-9|.|.
CASNLEGAARAGANVLTF
TGTGCCAGCAACCTAGAAGGAGCGGCCAGAGCTGGGGCCAACGTCCTGACTTTC
>TRBJ1-1|TRBV2|.|.
CASSDPNTEAFF
TGTGCCAGCAGTGACCCTAACACTGAAGCTTTCTTT
>TRBJ2-6|TRBV6-5|.|.
CASSWSVSGANVLTF
TGTGCCAGCAGCTGGTCGGTCTCTGGGGCCAACGTCCTGACTTTC
>TRBJ2-5|TRBV13|.|few
CASSRGETQYF
TGTGCCAGCAGTCGAGGAGAGACCCAGTACTTC
>TRBJ1-3|TRBV18|.|.
CASSPTLGQRGNTIYF
TGTGCCAGCTCACCGACTCTCGGACAACGAGGAAACACCATATATTTT
>TRBJ1-2|TRBV7-9|.|once
CASSTLNRVDYGYTF
TGTGCCAGCAGCACCCTGAACAGGGTTGACTATGGCTACACCTTC